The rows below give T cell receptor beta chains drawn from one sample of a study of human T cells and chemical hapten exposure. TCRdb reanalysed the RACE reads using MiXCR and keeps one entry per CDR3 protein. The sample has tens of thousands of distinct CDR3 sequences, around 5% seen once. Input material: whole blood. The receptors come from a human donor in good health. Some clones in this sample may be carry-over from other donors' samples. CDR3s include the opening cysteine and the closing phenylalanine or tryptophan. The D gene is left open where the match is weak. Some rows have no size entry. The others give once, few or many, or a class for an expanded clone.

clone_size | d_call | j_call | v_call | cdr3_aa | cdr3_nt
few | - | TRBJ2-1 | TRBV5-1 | CASSLAVASPYNEQFF | TGCGCCAGCAGCTTGGCCGTGGCTTCTCCCTACAATGAGCAGTTCTTC
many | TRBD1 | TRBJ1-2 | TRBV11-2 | CASRSPGIGQGYGYTF | TGTGCCAGCAGATCCCCCGGAATTGGACAGGGGTATGGCTACACCTTC
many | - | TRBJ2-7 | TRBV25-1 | CASSEGLGGGYEQYF | TGTGCCAGCAGTGAAGGATTGGGCGGAGGTTACGAGCAGTACTTC
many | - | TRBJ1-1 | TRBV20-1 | CSARDFGGATEAFF | TGCAGTGCTAGAGATTTCGGGGGGGCCACTGAAGCTTTCTTT
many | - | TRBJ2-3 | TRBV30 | CAWLETLDTQYF | TGTGCCTGGTTAGAGACCCTAGATACGCAGTATTTT
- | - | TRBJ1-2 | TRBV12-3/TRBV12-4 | CASSPTGSYGYTF | TGTGCCAGCAGTCCTACCGGAAGCTATGGCTACACCTTC
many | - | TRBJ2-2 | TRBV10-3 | CAISEIGELFF | TGTGCCATCAGTGAGATCGGGGAGCTGTTTTTT
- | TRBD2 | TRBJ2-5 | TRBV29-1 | CSVGLAGGKETQYF | TGCAGCGTTGGACTAGCGGGAGGGAAAGAGACCCAGTACTTC
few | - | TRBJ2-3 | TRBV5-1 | CASSLLFTDTQYF | TGCGCCAGCAGCTTGCTTTTCACAGATACGCAGTATTTT
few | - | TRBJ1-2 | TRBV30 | CAWSQQGDYGYTF | TGTGCCTGGAGTCAACAGGGAGACTATGGCTACACCTTC
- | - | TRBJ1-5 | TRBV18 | CASSLSGRNSNQPQHF | TGTGCCAGCTCACTATCCGGGCGGAATAGCAATCAGCCCCAGCATTTT
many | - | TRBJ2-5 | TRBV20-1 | CSARGTRDDGTQYF | TGCAGTGCTAGAGGGACAAGGGACGATGGGACCCAGTACTTC
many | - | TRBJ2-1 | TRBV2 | CASRGGDIYNEQFF | TGTGCCAGCAGGGGGGGGGACATCTACAATGAGCAGTTCTTC
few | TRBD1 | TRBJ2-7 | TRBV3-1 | CASSPRDSPSYEQYF | TGTGCCAGCAGCCCGAGGGACAGCCCATCCTACGAGCAGTACTTC
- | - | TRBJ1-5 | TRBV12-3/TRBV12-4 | CASSLGDQPQHF | TGTGCCAGCAGTCTCGGGGATCAGCCCCAGCATTTT
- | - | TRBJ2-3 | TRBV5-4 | CASSLWDLTDTQYF | TGTGCCAGCAGCTTGTGGGATTTAACAGATACGCAGTATTTT
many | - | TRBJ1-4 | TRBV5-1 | CASSLGSAATNEKLFF | TGCGCCAGCAGCTTGGGGTCCGCCGCAACTAATGAAAAACTGTTTTTT
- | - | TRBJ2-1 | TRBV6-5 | CASSYRAGALYNEQFF | TGTGCCAGCAGTTACCGGGCGGGGGCCTTGTACAATGAGCAGTTCTTC